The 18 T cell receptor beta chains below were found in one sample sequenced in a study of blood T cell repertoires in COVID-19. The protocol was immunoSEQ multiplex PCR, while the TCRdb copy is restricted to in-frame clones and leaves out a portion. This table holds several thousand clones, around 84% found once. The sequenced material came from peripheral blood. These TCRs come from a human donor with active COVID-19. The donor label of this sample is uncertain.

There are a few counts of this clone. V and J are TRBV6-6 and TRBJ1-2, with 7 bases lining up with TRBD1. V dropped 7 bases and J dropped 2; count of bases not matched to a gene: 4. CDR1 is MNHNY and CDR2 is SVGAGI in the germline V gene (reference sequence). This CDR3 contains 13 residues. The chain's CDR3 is CASTSGQNYGYTF. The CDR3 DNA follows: TGTGCCAGCACCTCGGGACAGAACTATGGCTACACCTTC.

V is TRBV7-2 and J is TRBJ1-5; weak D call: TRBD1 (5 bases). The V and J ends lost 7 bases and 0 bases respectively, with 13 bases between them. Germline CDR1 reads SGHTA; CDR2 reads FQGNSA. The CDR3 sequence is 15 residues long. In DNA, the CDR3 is TGTGCCAGCAAGCGCAGGGATGATAGCAATCAGCCCCAGCATTTT. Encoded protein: CASKRRDDSNQPQHF.

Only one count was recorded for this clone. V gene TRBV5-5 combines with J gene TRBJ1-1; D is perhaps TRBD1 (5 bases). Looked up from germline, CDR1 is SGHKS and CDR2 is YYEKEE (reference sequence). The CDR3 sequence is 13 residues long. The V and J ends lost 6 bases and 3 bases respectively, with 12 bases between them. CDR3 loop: CASTLWGDTEAFF. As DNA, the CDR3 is TGTGCCAGCACCCTATGGGGGGACACTGAAGCTTTCTTT.

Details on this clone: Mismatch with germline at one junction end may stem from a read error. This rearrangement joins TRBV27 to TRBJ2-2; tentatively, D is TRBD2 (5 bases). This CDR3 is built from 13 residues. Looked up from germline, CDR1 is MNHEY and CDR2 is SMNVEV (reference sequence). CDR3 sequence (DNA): TGTGCCAGCAGGGACCCCCAGATCCGGGGAGCTGTTTTT. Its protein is CASRDPQIRGAVF.

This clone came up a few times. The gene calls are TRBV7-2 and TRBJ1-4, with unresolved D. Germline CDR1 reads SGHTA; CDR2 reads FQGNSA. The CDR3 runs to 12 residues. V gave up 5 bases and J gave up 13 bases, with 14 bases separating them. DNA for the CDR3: TGTGCCAGCAGCCCCGTCAGAGGTATACTGTTTTTT. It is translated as CASSPVRGILFF.

CDR3 DNA sequence: TGTGCCAGCAGCCCACCGACAGGTTCTGGCTACACCTTC. Amino acids: CASSPPTGSGYTF. V and J are TRBV3-1 (or the pseudogene TRBV3-2) and TRBJ1-2, with D perhaps TRBD1 (6 bases). This CDR3 spans 13 amino acids. Germline V gives CDR1 LGHDT, CDR2 YNNKEL (reference sequence). V was clipped by 4 bases and J by 7 bases, with 13 bases between them.

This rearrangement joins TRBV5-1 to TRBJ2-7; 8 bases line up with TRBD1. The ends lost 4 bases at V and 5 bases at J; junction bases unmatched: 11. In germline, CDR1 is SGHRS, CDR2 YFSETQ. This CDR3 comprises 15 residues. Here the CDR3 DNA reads TGCGCCAGCAGCATATCAGGACAGGGTCTCGACGAGCAGTACTTC. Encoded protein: CASSISGQGLDEQYF.

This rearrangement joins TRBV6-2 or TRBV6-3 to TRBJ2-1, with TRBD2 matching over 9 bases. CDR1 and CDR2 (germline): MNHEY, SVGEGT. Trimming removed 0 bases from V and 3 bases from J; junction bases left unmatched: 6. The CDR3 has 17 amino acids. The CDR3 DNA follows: TGTGCCAGCAGTTACTCGCCCCTAGCGGGACTCTACAATGAGCAGTTCTTC. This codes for CASSYSPLAGLYNEQFF.

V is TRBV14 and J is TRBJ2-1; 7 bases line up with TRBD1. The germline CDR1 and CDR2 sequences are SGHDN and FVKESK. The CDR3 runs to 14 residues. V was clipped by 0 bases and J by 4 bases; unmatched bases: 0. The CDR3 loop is CASSQEGQYNEQFF. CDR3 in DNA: TGTGCCAGCAGCCAAGAGGGACAGTACAATGAGCAGTTCTTC. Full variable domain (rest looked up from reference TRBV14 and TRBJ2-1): EAGVTQFPSHSVIEKGQTVTLRCDPISGHDNLYWYRRVMGKEIKFLLHFVKESKQDESGMPNNRFLAERTGGTYSTLKVQPAELEDSGVYFCASSQEGQYNEQFFGPGTRLTVL.

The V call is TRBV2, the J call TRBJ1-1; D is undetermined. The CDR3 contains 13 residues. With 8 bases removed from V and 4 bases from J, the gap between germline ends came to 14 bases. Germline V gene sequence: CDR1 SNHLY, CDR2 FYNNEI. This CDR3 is CASLAPSGTEAFF. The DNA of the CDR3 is TGTGCCAGCCTTGCGCCCTCGGGCACTGAAGCTTTCTTT.

CDR3 nucleotide sequence: TGTGCCAGTAGTATGCAGGAAGACTATGGCTACACCTTC. It specifies CASSMQEDYGYTF. V is TRBV19 and J is TRBJ1-2; no clear D. This CDR3 comprises 13 residues. Trimming took 3 bases from V and 3 from J, leaving 8 bases between them. Germline loops: CDR1 LNHDA, CDR2 SQIVND (reference sequence).

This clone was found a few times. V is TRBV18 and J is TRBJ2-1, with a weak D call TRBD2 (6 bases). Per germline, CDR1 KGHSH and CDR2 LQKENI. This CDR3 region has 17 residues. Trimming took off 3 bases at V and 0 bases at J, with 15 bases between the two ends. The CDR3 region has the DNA TGTGCCAGCTCACCTTGGGGGGATACGAGCTCCTACAATGAGCAGTTCTTC. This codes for CASSPWGDTSSYNEQFF. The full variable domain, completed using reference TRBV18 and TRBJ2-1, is NAGVMQNPRHLVRRRGQEARLRCSPMKGHSHVYWYRQLPEEGLKFMVYLQKENIIDESGMPKERFSAEFPKEGPSILRIQQVVRGDSAAYFCASSPWGDTSSYNEQFFGPGTRLTVL.

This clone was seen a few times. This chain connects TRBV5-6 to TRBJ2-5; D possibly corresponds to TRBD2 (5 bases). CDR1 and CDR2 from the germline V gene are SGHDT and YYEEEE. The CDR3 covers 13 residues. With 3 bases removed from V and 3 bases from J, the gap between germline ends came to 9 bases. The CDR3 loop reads CASSSFSEETQYF. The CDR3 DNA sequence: TGTGCCAGCAGCTCCTTTAGCGAAGAGACCCAGTACTTC.

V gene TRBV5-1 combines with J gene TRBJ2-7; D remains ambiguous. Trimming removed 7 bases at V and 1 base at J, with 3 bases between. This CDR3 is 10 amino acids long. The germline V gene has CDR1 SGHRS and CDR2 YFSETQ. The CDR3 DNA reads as TGCGCCAGCCCTTCCTACGAGCAGTACTTC. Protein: CASPSYEQYF.

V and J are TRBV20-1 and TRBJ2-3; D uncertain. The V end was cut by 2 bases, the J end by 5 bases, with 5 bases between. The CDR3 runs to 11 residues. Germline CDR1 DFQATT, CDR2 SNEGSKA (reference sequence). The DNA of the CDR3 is TGCAGTGCTAGACCCCAAGATACGCAGTATTTT. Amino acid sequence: CSARPQDTQYF.

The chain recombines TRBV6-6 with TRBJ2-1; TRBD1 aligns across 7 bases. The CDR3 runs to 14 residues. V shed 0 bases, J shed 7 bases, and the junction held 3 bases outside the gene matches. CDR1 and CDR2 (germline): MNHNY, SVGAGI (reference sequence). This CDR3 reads CASSYSNRGNEQFF. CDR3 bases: TGTGCCAGCAGTTACTCGAACAGGGGTAATGAGCAGTTCTTC.

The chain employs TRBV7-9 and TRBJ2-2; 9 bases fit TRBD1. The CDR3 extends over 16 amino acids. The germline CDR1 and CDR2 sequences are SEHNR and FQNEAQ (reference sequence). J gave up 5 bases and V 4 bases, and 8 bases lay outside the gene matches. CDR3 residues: CASSWGQGGGTGELFF. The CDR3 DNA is TGTGCCAGCAGCTGGGGACAGGGAGGCGGGACCGGGGAGCTGTTTTTT. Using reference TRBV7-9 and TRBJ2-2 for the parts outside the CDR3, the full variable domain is DTGVSQNPRHKITKRGQNVTFRCDPISEHNRLYWYRQTLGQGPEFLTYFQNEAQLEKSRLLSDRFSAERPKGSFSTLEIQRTEQGDSAMYLCASSWGQGGGTGELFFGEGSRLTVL.

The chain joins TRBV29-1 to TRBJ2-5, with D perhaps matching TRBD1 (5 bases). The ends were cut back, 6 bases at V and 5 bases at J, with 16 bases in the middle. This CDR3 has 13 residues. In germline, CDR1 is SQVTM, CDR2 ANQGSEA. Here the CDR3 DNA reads TGCAGCGTAAATAACCTGGGGCGGGAGACCCAGTACTTC. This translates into CSVNNLGRETQYF.